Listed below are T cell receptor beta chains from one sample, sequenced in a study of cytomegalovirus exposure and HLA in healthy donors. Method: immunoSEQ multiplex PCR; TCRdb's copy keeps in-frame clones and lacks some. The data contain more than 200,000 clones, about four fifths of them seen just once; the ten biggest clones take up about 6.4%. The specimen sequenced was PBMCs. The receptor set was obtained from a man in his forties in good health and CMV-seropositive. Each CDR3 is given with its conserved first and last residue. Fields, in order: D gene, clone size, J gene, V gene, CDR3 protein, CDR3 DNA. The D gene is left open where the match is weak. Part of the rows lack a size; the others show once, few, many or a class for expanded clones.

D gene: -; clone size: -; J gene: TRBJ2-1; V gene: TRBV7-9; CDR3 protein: CASRYLAAPILGNEQFF; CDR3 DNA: TGTGCCAGCAGATACCTGGCGGCTCCCATCCTAGGCAATGAGCAGTTCTTC
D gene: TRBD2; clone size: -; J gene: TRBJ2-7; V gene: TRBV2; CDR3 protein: CASNPGTRGYEQYF; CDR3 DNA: TGTGCCAGCAACCCCGGGACTAGAGGGTACGAGCAGTACTTC
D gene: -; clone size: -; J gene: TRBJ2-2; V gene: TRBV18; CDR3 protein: CASSQFGSSNTGELFF; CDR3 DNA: TGTGCCAGCTCACAATTCGGGAGTTCTAACACCGGGGAGCTGTTTTTT
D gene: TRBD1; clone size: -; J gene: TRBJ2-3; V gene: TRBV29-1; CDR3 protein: CSVENGQGGRDTQYF; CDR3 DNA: TGCAGCGTAGAAAACGGACAGGGTGGGAGGGATACGCAGTATTTT
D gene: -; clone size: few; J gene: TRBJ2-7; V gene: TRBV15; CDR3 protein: CATSRDGAGGYEQYF; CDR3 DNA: TGTGCCACCAGCAGAGATGGGGCAGGGGGGTACGAGCAGTACTTC
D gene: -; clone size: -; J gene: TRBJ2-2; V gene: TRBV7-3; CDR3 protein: CASSSSNTGELFF; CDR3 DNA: TGTGCCAGCAGCTCCTCGAACACCGGGGAGCTGTTTTTT
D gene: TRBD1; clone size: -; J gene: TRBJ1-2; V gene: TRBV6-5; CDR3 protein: CASSYSTQGARGYTF; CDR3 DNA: TGTGCCAGCAGTTACTCGACACAGGGGGCGCGAGGCTACACCTTC
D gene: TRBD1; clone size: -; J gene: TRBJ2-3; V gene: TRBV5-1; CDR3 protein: CASSALGQGSTDTQYF; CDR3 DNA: TGCGCCAGCAGCGCCTTGGGACAGGGGAGCACAGATACGCAGTATTTT
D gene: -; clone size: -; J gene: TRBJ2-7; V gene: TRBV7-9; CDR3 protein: CASSLGQDYEQYF; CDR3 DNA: TGTGCCAGCAGCTTAGGGCAGGATTACGAGCAGTACTTC
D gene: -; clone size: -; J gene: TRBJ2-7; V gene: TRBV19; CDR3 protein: CASSTNPSYEQYF; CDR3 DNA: TGTGCCAGTAGTACCAACCCCAGCTACGAGCAGTACTTC
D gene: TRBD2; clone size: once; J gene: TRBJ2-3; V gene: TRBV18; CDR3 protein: CASTGLAGDTQYF; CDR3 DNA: TGTGCCAGCACGGGACTAGCGGGGGATACGCAGTATTTT
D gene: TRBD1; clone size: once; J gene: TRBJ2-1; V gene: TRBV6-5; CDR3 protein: CASRPGQARGQFF; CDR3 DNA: TGTGCCAGCAGACCCGGACAGGCCCGAGGGCAGTTCTTC
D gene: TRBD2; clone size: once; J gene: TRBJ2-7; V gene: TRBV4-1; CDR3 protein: CASSQLGLAYEQYF; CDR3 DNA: TGCGCCAGCAGCCAACTCGGACTAGCCTACGAGCAGTACTTC
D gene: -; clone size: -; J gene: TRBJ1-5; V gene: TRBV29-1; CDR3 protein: CSVELEGGGNQPQHF; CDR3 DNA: TGCAGCGTTGAATTGGAGGGTGGGGGCAATCAGCCCCAGCATTTT
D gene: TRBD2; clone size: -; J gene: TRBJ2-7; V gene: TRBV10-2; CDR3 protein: CASWPGSSGRKYEQYF; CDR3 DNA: TGCGCCAGCTGGCCGGGTAGTAGCGGGAGGAAATACGAGCAGTACTTC
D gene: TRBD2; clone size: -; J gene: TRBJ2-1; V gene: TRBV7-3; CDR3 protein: CASSLGLATYNEQFF; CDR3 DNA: TGTGCCAGCAGCCTGGGACTAGCAACCTACAATGAGCAGTTCTTC
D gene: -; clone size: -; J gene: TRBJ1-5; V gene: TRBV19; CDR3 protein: CASSSAQGNQPQHF; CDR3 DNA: TGTGCCAGTAGTAGTGCCCAGGGTAACCAGCCCCAGCATTTT
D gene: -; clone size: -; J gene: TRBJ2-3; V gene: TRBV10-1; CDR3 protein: CASSDDRPTDTQYF; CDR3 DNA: TGCGCCAGCAGCGATGACAGGCCCACAGATACGCAGTATTTT
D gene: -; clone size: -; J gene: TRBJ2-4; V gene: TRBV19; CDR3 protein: CATHGSANIQYF; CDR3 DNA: TGTGCCACTCACGGGAGTGCAAACATTCAGTACTTC
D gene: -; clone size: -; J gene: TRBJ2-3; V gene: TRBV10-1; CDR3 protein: CASSVGGSTDTQYF; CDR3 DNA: TGCGCCAGCAGTGTTGGCGGTAGCACAGATACGCAGTATTTT
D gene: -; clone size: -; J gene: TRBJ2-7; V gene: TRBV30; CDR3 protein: CAWSREGFSYEQYF; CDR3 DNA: TGTGCCTGGAGTCGAGAGGGCTTCTCCTACGAGCAGTACTTC
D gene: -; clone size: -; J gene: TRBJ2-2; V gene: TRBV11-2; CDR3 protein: CASSLATTGELFF; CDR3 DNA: TGTGCCAGCAGCTTAGCGACAACCGGGGAGCTGTTTTTT
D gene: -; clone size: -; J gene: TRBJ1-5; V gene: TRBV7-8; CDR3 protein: CASSLISGARGNQPQHF; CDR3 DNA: TGTGCCAGCAGCTTAATTTCAGGGGCGCGGGGCAATCAGCCCCAGCATTTT
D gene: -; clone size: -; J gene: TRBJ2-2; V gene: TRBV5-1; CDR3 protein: CASQTQRTNTGELFF; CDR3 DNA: TGCGCCAGCCAGACCCAGCGCACGAACACCGGGGAGCTGTTTTTT
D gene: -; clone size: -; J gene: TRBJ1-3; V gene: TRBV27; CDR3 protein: CASSLRGSSGNTIYF; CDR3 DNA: TGTGCCAGCAGTTTACGAGGGAGCTCTGGAAACACCATATATTTT
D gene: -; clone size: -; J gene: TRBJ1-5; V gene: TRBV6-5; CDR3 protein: CASSRNRDDQPQHF; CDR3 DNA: TGTGCCAGCAGTCGGAACAGGGATGATCAGCCCCAGCATTTT
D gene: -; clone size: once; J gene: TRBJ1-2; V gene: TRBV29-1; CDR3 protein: CSVEGPPASGDYGYTF; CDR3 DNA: TGCAGCGTTGAAGGTCCCCCCGCCTCCGGAGACTATGGCTACACCTTC
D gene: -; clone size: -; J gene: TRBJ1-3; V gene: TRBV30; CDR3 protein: CAVRRDGNTIYF; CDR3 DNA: TGTGCCGTCAGACGGGATGGAAACACCATATATTTT
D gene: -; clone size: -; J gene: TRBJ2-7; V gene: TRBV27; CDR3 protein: CASSLSGDPLYEQYF; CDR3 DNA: TGTGCCAGCAGTTTGTCGGGGGATCCTCTCTACGAGCAGTACTTC
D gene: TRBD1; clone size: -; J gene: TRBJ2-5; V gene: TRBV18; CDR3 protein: CASSPQGAGETQYF; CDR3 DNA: TGTGCCAGCTCACCACAGGGGGCCGGGGAGACCCAGTACTTC
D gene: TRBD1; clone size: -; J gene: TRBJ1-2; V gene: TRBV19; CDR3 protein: CASRDGQGGLYGYTF; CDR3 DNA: TGTGCCAGTAGGGACGGACAGGGGGGCCTCTATGGCTACACCTTC
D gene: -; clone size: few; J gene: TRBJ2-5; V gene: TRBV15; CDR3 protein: CATSRERETQYF; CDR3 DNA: TGTGCCACCAGCAGAGAGAGAGAGACCCAGTACTTC
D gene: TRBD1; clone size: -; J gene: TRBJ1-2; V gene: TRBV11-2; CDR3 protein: CASSLVGTGNYGYTF; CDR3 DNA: TGTGCCAGCAGCTTAGTGGGGACAGGGAACTATGGCTACACCTTC
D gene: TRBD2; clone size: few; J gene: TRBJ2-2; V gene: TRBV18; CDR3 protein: CASSPPGLAVSGELFF; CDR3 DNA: TGTGCCAGCTCACCACCGGGACTAGCTGTCTCCGGGGAGCTGTTTTTT
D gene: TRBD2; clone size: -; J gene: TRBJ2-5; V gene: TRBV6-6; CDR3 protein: CASSYGTSGSGETQYF; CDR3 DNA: TGTGCCAGCAGTTACGGGACTAGCGGGAGTGGAGAGACCCAGTACTTC
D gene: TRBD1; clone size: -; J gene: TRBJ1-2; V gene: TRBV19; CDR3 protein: CASSLTGNYGYTF; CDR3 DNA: TGTGCCAGTAGCTTGACAGGGAACTATGGCTACACCTTC
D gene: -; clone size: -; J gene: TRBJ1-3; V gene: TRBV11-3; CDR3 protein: CASSSTGGLRNTIYF; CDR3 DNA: TGTGCCAGCAGCTCCACGGGGGGTCTCCGAAACACCATATATTTT
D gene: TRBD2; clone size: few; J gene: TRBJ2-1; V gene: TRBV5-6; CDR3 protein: CASSLASSGSVGEQFF; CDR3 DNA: TGTGCCAGCAGCCTGGCCTCTAGCGGGAGTGTTGGTGAGCAGTTCTTC
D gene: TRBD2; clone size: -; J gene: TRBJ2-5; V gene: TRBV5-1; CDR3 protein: CASSRLAQETQYF; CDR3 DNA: TGCGCCAGCAGCCGACTAGCGCAAGAGACCCAGTACTTC